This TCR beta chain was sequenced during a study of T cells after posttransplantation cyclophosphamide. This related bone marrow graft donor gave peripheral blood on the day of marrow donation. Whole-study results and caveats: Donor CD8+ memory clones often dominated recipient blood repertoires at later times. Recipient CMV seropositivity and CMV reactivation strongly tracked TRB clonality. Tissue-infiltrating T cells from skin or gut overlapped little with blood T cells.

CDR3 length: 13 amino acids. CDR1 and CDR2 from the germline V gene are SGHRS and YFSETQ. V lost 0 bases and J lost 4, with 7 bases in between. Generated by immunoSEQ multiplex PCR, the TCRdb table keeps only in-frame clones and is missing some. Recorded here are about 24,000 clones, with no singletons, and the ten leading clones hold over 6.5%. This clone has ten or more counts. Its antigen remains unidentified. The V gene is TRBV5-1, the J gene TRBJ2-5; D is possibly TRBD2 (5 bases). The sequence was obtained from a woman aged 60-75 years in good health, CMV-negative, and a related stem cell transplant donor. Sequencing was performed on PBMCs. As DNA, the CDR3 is TGCGCCAGCAGCTTGGTGGGAGTAGAGACCCAGTACTTC. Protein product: CASSLVGVETQYF.